This entry lists 18 T cell receptor beta chains sequenced from one sample in a study of cytomegalovirus exposure and HLA in healthy donors. PCR involved 60 Vbeta and 13 Jbeta primers. The assay was immunoSEQ multiplex PCR, and TCRdb's table has in-frame clones only and misses some. The table shows around 99,000 clones, with roughly 76% occurring only once. Material for sequencing was PBMCs. The receptors here all came from a young man in good health and CMV-seronegative.

The chain uses TRBV5-1 and TRBJ2-3, with 8 bases fitting TRBD2. Looked up from germline, CDR1 is SGHRS and CDR2 is YFSETQ. The trim removed 6 bases at V and 5 bases at J, leaving 14 bases unmatched. The CDR3 sequence is 16 residues long. The CDR3 sequence is CASTRGGGGQGDTQYF. The CDR3 DNA reads TGCGCCAGCACACGGGGCGGCGGGGGGCAGGGAGATACGCAGTATTTT.

The chain joins TRBV2 to TRBJ1-5; 8 bases fit TRBD1. J lost 0 bases, V lost 7 bases, and 8 bases had no gene match. Germline CDR1 reads SNHLY; CDR2 reads FYNNEI. This CDR3 region has 16 residues. In DNA, the CDR3 is TGTGCCAGCACCCCGGACAGGGTATATAGCAATCAGCCCCAGCATTTT. Protein product: CASTPDRVYSNQPQHF.

CDR3 amino acids: CASSPDSHSTDTQYF. DNA of the CDR3: TGTGCCAGCAGCCCTGACAGCCATAGCACAGATACGCAGTATTTT. J is TRBJ2-3 and V is TRBV5-4, with D possibly TRBD1 on 5 matching bases. Germline CDR1 reads SGHNT; CDR2 reads YYREEE (reference sequence). The CDR3 sequence is 15 residues long. Trimming cost V 4 bases and J 0 bases, with 12 bases left between them.

V and J are TRBV19 and TRBJ1-2; 11 nucleotides align to TRBD1. The CDR3 extends over 18 amino acids. V shed 5 bases and J 0 bases; nucleotides not matched to a gene: 11. CDR1 is LNHDA, CDR2 SQIVND, per germline (reference sequence). The CDR3, as DNA: TGTGCCAGTAGTGCCTACCGCGGACAGGGGGCGTCTAACTATGGCTACACCTTC. Amino acids: CASSAYRGQGASNYGYTF.

The chain joins TRBV18 to TRBJ1-3; D gene ambiguous. The germline gives CDR1 KGHSH, CDR2 LQKENI. The CDR3 runs 15 residues. V lost 3 bases and J 4 bases, leaving 13 bases between the germline ends. Here the CDR3 DNA reads TGTGCCAGCTCACCCATTCGAGTCGCGGGAAACACCATATATTTT. Translated, it gives CASSPIRVAGNTIYF.

The chain combines TRBV6-5 with TRBJ2-5; maybe TRBD1 (5 bases). The J call could be wrong; TRBJ2-7 is a better fit for the DNA end. The CDR3 contains 15 residues. Germline V CDR1 and CDR2: MNHEY, SVGAGI. CDR3 region: CASSSPSGNSYEQYF. As DNA, the CDR3 is TGTGCCAGCAGTTCCCCCTCAGGGAACTCCTACGAGCAGTACTTC.

V gene TRBV11-2 combines with J gene TRBJ2-5, with 8 bases that match TRBD2. Trimming removed 1 base from V and 0 bases from J; junction bases left unmatched: 4. The CDR3 is 16 amino acids. Germline lookup yields CDR1 SGHAT and CDR2 FQNNGV. CDR3 in amino acids: CASSLVGGGYQETQYF. The CDR3 nucleotides read TGTGCCAGCAGCTTAGTCGGGGGGGGGTACCAAGAGACCCAGTACTTC.

This clone appeared once. The rearrangement joins TRBV6-1 to TRBJ1-5; 7 bases match TRBD1. V lost 3 bases, J lost 7 bases, and 6 bases stayed unmatched. Germline CDR1 reads MNHNS; CDR2 reads SASEGT. The CDR3 covers 14 residues. CDR3 in amino acids: CASSERQGGQPQHF. As DNA, the CDR3 is TGTGCCAGCAGTGAGAGACAGGGAGGCCAGCCCCAGCATTTT.

The chain uses TRBV4-3 and TRBJ1-3; D call uncertain. V lost 0 bases, J lost 4 bases, and 10 bases lay in between. Germline V CDR1 and CDR2: LGHNA, YSLEER. CDR3 length equals 15 residues. The CDR3 here is CASSQDARGGNTIYF. CDR3 nucleotides: TGCGCCAGCAGCCAAGACGCTAGAGGGGGAAACACCATATATTTT.

The V and J genes are TRBV2 and TRBJ2-2; no firm D call. The V end lost 0 bases, the J end lost 4 bases, and 9 bases lay between the germline ends. CDR1 SNHLY and CDR2 FYNNEI come from the germline V gene. This CDR3 comprises 15 residues. The CDR3 nucleotides are TGTGCCAGCAGTGAAGCACTAAGTGGCACCGGGGAGCTGTTTTTT. Its protein is CASSEALSGTGELFF.

This clone was recorded at least ten times. This chain connects TRBV7-2 to TRBJ1-2; D call uncertain. The CDR3 length is 14 residues. Trimming stripped 5 bases from V and 8 bases from J, with 18 bases between. CDR1 is SGHTA and CDR2 is FQGNSA in the germline V gene. The CDR3 sequence: CASSTIGVLGGYTF. The CDR3 coding sequence is TGTGCCAGCAGCACAATAGGTGTTTTGGGCGGCTACACCTTC.

The chain employs TRBV5-1 and TRBJ2-7; D not resolved. Germline V gene lookup returns CDR1 SGHRS and CDR2 YFSETQ. CDR3 length: 12 residues. V shed 4 bases and J shed 3 bases, with 8 bases lying between them. The CDR3 spells CASSTGGYEQYF. CDR3 bases: TGCGCCAGCAGCACCGGTGGCTACGAGCAGTACTTC. The entire variable domain, with the rest obtained from reference TRBV5-1 and TRBJ2-7, is as follows: KAGVTQTPRYLIKTRGQQVTLSCSPISGHRSVSWYQQTPGQGLQFLFEYFSETQRNKGNFPGRFSGRQFSNSRSEMNVSTLELGDSALYLCASSTGGYEQYFGPGTRLTVT.

The chain is built from TRBV10-1 and TRBJ2-7; D perhaps matches TRBD2 (5 bases). The V gene's germline CDR1 is WNHNN and CDR2 SYGVQD (reference sequence). The CDR3 has 14 amino acids. Trimming shortened V by 3 bases and J by 2 bases, and 11 bases separated the two germline ends. CDR3 nucleotides: TGCGCCAGCAGTGATGGTAGGGAGCCCTACGAGCAGTACTTC. Translation gives CASSDGREPYEQYF.

A single count supports this clone. This rearrangement joins TRBV11-2 to TRBJ2-5, with 9 bases aligning to TRBD1. This CDR3 comprises 17 residues. Germline-derived CDR1 and CDR2 are SGHAT and FQNNGV. The J segment lost 2 bases and the V segment lost 4 bases, leaving 11 bases of the junction unmatched. The CDR3 is CASSWELDRGKQETQYF. The CDR3 DNA reads as TGTGCCAGCAGCTGGGAACTGGACAGGGGAAAACAAGAGACCCAGTACTTC.

This chain connects TRBV5-1 to TRBJ2-2; 8 bases match TRBD1. CDR1 is SGHRS, CDR2 YFSETQ, per germline. There are 16 residues in the CDR3. J gave up 5 bases and V 2 bases, and 8 bases lay outside the gene matches. This CDR3 reads CASSFGQGLGTGELFF. CDR3 sequence (DNA): TGCGCCAGCAGCTTTGGACAGGGTCTAGGGACCGGGGAGCTGTTTTTT.

This chain links TRBV6-6 with TRBJ1-2; D is unresolved. CDR3 length equals 13 residues. CDR1 and CDR2 from the germline V gene are MNHNY and SVGAGI (reference sequence). V dropped 11 bases and J dropped 5 bases, with 18 bases sitting between them. DNA of the CDR3: TGTGCCTGCACCGCGAGCTCTTTTTATGGCTACACCTTC. Translation: CACTASSFYGYTF.

This rearrangement joins TRBV11-2 to TRBJ1-2; D is perhaps TRBD1 (6 bases). This CDR3 spans 15 amino acids. The germline V gene has CDR1 SGHAT and CDR2 FQNNGV. V lost 7 bases to trimming and J lost 6 bases, with 21 bases between them. The CDR3 coding sequence is TGTGCCAGCACCAAAGGGGGGGGAGCGGGTAATGGCTACACCTTC. Amino acids: CASTKGGGAGNGYTF.

Only one count was recorded for this clone. This sequence joins TRBV13 and TRBJ1-1; D unresolved. Trimming took off 2 bases at V and 1 base at J, with 5 bases between the two ends. Germline loops: CDR1 PRHDT, CDR2 FYEKMQ (reference sequence). The CDR3 is made up of 13 amino acids. CDR3 protein: CASSLTGNTEAFF. CDR3 nucleotides: TGTGCCAGCAGCTTAACGGGGAACACTGAAGCTTTCTTT.